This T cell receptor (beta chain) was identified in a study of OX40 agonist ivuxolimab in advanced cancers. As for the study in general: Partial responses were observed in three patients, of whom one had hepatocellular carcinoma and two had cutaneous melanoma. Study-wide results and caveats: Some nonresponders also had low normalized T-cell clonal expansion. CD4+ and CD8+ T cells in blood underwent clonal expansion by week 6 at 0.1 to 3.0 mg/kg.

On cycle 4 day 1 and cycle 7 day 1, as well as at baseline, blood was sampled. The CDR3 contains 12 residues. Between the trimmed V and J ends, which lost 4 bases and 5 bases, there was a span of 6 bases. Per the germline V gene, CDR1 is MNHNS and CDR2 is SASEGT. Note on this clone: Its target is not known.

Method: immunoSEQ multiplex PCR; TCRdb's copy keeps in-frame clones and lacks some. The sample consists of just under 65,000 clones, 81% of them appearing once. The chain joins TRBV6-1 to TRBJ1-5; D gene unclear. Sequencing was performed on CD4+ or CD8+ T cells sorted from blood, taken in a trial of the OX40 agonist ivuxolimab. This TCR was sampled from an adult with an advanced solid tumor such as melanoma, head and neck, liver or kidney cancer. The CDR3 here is CASSVGDQPQHF. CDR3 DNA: TGTGCCAGCAGTGTTGGCGATCAGCCCCAGCATTTT.